Listed here is a single T cell receptor (beta chain). Its matching antigen is unknown. The data stem from a study of CD8 T cells in ankylosing spondylitis. Notes on the study in general: A TCR beta motif of seven or eight highly homologous variants appeared characteristic of ankylosing spondylitis blood.

Scientists made TCR beta libraries using quantitative 5'-RACE with molecular barcodes. Each CDR3 protein is one row after TCRdb ran MiXCR on the 5' RACE reads. Of nearly 250,000 distinct CDR3 sequences in the sample, roughly 32% were seen once. The V gene lost 1 base and the J gene lost 0 bases, with 4 bases spanning the gap. CDR3 length equals 14 residues. This receptor was obtained from a male donor with ankylosing spondylitis or in good health (not recorded which). This chain uses TRBV12-3 or TRBV12-4 with TRBJ1-3; unclear D gene. The sequencing sample was made of blood, either unsorted or a sorted T cell fraction (not recorded which). CDR3 bases: TGTGCCAGCAGTTTAGGCTACTCTGGAAACACCATATATTTT. Translating it yields CASSLGYSGNTIYF.